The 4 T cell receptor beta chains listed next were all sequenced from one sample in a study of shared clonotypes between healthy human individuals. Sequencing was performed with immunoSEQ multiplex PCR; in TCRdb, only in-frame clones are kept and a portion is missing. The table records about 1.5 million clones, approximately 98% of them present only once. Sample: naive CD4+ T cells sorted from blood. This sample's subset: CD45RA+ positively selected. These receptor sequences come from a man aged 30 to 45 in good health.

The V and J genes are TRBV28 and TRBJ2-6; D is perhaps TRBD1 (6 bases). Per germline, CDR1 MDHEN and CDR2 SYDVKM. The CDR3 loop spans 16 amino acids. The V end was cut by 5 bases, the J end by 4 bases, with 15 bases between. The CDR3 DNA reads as TGTGCCAGCAGTCCCCCGGCCGGGACAGGGGCCAACGTCCTGACTTTC. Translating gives CASSPPAGTGANVLTF.

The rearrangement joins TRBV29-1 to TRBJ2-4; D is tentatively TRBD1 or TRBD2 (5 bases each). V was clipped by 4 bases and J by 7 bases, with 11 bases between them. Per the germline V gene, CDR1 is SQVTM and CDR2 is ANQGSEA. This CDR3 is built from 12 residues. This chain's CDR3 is CSVAGWDNIQYF. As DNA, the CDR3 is TGCAGCGTTGCAGGGTGGGACAACATTCAGTACTTC.

This CDR3 is CASSELGEQYF. The DNA of the CDR3 is TGTGCCAGCAGTGAATTAGGCGAGCAGTACTTC. V is TRBV25-1 and J is TRBJ2-7; no firm D call. Trimming shortened V by 1 base and J by 6 bases, and 4 bases separated the two germline ends. This CDR3 is 11 amino acids long. CDR1 MGHDK and CDR2 SYGVNS come from the germline V gene.

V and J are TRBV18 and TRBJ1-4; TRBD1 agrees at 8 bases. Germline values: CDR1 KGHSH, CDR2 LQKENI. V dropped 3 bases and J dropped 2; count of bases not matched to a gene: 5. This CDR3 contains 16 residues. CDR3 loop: CASSPKTGVTNEKLFF. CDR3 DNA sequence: TGTGCCAGCTCACCGAAGACAGGGGTCACTAATGAAAAACTGTTTTTT.